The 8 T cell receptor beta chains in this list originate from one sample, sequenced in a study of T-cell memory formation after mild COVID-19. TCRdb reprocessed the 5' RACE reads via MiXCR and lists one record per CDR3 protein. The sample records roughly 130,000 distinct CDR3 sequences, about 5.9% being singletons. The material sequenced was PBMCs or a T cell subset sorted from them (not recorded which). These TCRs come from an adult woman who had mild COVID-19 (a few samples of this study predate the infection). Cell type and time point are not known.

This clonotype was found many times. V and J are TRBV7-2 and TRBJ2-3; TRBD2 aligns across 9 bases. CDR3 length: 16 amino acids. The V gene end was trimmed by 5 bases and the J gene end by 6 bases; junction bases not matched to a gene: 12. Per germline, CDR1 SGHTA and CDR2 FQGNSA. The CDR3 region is CASSRLTGTSRDTQYF. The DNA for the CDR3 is TGTGCCAGCAGCCGACTGACCGGGACTAGCAGGGATACGCAGTATTTT.

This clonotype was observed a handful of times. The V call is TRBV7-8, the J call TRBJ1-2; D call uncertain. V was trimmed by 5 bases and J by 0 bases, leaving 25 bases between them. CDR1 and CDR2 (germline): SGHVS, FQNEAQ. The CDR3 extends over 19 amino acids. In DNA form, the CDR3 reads TGTGCCAGCAGCCCCGAAAGGGTCATGAGACACGGAGCTAACTATGGCTACACCTTC. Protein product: CASSPERVMRHGANYGYTF. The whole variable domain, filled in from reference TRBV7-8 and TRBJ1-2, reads GAGVSQSPRYKVAKRGQDVALRCDPISGHVSLFWYQQALGQGPEFLTYFQNEAQLDKSGLPSDRFFAERPEGSVSTLKIQRTQQEDSAVYLCASSPERVMRHGANYGYTFGSGTRLTVV.

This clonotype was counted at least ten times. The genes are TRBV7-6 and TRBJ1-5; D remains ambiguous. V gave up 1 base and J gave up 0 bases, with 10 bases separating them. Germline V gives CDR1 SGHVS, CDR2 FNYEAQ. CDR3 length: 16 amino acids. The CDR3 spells CASSLGPPNSNQPQHF. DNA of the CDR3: TGTGCCAGCAGCTTAGGGCCGCCGAATAGCAATCAGCCCCAGCATTTT.

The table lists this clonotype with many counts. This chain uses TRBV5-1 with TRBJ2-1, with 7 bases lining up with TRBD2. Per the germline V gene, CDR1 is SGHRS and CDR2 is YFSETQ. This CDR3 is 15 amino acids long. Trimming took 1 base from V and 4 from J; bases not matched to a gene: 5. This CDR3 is CASSLLAAKYNEQFF. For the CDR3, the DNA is TGCGCCAGCAGCTTGCTAGCGGCTAAATACAATGAGCAGTTCTTC. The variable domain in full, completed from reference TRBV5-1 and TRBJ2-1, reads KAGVTQTPRYLIKTRGQQVTLSCSPISGHRSVSWYQQTPGQGLQFLFEYFSETQRNKGNFPGRFSGRQFSNSRSEMNVSTLELGDSALYLCASSLLAAKYNEQFFGPGTRLTVL.

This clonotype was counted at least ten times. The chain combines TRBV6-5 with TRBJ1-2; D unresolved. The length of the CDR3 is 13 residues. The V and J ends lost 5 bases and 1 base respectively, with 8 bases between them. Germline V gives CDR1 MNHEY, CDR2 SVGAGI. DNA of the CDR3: TGTGCCAGCAGTGAGACGAATAACTATGGCTACACCTTC. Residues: CASSETNNYGYTF.

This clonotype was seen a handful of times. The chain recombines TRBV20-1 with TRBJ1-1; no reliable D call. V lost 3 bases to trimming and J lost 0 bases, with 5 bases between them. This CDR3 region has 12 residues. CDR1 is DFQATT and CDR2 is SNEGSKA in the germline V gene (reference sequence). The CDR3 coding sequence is TGCAGTGCTAGGGGAATGAACACTGAAGCTTTCTTT. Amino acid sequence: CSARGMNTEAFF.

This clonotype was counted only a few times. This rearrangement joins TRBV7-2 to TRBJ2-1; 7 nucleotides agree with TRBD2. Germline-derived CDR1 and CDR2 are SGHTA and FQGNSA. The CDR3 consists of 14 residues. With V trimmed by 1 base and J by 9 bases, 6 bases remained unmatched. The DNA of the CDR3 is TGTGCCAGCAGCTTAGGACTAGCTAATTTTGAGCAGTTCTTC. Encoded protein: CASSLGLANFEQFF.

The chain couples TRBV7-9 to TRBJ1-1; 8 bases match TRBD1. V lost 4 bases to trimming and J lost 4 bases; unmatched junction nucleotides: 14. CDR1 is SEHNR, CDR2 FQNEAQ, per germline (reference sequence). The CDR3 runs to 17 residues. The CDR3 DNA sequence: TGTGCCAGCAGCTCCACCGATCAGGGGGCTGGGGGCACTGAAGCTTTCTTT. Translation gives CASSSTDQGAGGTEAFF. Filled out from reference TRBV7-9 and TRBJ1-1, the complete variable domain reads DTGVSQNPRHKITKRGQNVTFRCDPISEHNRLYWYRQTLGQGPEFLTYFQNEAQLEKSRLLSDRFSAERPKGSFSTLEIQRTEQGDSAMYLCASSSTDQGAGGTEAFFGQGTRLTVV.